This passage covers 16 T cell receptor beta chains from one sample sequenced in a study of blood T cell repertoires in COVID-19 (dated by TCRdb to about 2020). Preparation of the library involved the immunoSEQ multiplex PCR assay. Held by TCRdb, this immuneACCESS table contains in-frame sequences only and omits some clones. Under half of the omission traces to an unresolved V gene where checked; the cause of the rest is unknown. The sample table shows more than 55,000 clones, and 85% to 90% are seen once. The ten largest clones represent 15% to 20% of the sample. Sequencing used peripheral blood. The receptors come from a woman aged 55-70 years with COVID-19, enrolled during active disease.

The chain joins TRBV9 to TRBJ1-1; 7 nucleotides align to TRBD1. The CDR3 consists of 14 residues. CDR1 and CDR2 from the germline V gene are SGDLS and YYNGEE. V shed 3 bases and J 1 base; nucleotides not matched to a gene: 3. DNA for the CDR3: TGTGCCAGCAGCGCCAGGGGGTCGAACACTGAAGCTTTCTTT. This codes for CASSARGSNTEAFF.

DNA of the CDR3: TGTGCCACGAACAGGGGAGAAGAGCAGCCCCAGCATTTT. This encodes CATNRGEEQPQHF. The gene calls are TRBV19 and TRBJ1-5; 7 bases are shared with TRBD1. The ends lost 10 bases at V and 7 bases at J; junction bases unmatched: 10. The V gene's germline CDR1 is LNHDA and CDR2 SQIVND (reference sequence). The CDR3 loop spans 13 amino acids.

The DNA of the CDR3 is TGTGCCATCAGTGAGTCGGGGGGACAGGGGAATCAGCCCCAGCATTTT. Translating gives CAISESGGQGNQPQHF. The chain couples TRBV10-3 to TRBJ1-5; TRBD1 aligns across 10 bases. Losses at the gene ends were 0 bases for V and 4 bases for J; bases not matched to a gene: 3. The CDR3 extends over 16 amino acids. The V gene's germline CDR1 is ENHRY and CDR2 SYGVKD.

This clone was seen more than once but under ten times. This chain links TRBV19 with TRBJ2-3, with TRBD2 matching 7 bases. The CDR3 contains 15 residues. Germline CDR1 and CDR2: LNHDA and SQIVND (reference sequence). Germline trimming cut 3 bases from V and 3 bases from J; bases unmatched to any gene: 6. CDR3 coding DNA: TGTGCCAGTAGTATGACGGGAGCGGGAACAGATACGCAGTATTTT. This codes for CASSMTGAGTDTQYF.

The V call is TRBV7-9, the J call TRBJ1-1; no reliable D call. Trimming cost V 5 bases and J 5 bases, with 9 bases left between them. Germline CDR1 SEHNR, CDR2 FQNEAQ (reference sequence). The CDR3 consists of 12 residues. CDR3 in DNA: TGTGCCAGCAGCCTTCAGAGGACTGAAGCTTTCTTT. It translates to CASSLQRTEAFF.

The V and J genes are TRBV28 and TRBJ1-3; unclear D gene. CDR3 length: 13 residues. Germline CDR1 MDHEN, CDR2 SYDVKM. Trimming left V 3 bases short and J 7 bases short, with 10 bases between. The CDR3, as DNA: TGTGCCAGCAGTTTGAGGGATAGGAACACCATATATTTT. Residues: CASSLRDRNTIYF.

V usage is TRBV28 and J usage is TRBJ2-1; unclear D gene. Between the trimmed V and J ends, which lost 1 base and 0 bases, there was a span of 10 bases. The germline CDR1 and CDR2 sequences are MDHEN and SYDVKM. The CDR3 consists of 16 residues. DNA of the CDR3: TGTGCCAGCAGTTTATTGACGGCGGACTCCTACAATGAGCAGTTCTTC. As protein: CASSLLTADSYNEQFF.

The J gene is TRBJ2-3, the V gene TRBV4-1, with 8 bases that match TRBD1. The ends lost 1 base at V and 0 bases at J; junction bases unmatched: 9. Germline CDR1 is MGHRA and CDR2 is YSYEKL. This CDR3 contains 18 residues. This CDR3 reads CASSQGPGTGRSTDTQYF. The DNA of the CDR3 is TGCGCCAGCAGCCAAGGTCCCGGGACAGGTAGAAGCACAGATACGCAGTATTTT.

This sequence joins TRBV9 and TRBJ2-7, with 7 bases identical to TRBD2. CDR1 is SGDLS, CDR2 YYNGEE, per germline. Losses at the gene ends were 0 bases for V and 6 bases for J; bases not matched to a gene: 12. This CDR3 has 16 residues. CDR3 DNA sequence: TGTGCCAGCAGCGTAGGGGGATCCAGCGGGGCTGCCGAGCAGTACTTC. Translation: CASSVGGSSGAAEQYF. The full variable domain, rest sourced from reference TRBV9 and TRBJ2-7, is DSGVTQTPKHLITATGQRVTLRCSPRSGDLSVYWYQQSLDQGLQFLIQYYNGEERAKGNILERFSAQQFPDLHSELNLSSLELGDSALYFCASSVGGSSGAAEQYFGPGTRLTVT.

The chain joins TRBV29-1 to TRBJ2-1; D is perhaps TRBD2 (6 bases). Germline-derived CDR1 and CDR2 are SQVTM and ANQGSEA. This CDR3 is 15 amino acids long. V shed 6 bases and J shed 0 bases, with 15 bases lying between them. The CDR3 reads CSVGDFLSSYNEQFF. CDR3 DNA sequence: TGCAGCGTAGGGGACTTCCTGAGCTCCTACAATGAGCAGTTCTTC.

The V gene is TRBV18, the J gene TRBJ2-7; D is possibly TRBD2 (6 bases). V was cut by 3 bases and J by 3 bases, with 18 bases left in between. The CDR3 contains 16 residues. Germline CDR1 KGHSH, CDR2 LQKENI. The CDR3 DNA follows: TGTGCCAGCTCACCCGGTAAGGGAGGCATTATCTACGAGCAGTACTTC. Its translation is CASSPGKGGIIYEQYF.

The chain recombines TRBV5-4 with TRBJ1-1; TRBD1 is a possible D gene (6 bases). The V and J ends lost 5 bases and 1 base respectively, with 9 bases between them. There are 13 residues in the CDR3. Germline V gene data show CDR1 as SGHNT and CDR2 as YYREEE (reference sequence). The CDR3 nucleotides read TGTGCCAGCAGTCCACAGGGGAACACTGAAGCTTTCTTT. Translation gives CASSPQGNTEAFF.

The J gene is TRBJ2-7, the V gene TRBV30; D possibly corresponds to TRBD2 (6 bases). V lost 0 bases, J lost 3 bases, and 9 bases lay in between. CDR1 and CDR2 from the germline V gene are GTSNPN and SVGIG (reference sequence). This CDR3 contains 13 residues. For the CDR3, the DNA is TGTGCCTGGAGTGTTGGGGGGAACTACGAGCAGTACTTC. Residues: CAWSVGGNYEQYF. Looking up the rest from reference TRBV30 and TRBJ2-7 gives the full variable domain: SQTIHQWPATLVQPVGSPLSLECTVEGTSNPNLYWYRQAAGRGLQLLFYSVGIGQISSEVPQNLSASRPQDRQFILSSKKLLLSDSGFYLCAWSVGGNYEQYFGPGTRLTVT.

CDR3 loop: CASSYTGTGMNTGELFF. The CDR3 nucleotides read TGTGCCAGCAGTTACACCGGGACAGGGATGAACACCGGGGAGCTGTTTTTT. V and J are TRBV6-2 or TRBV6-3 and TRBJ2-2; the match to TRBD1 covers 9 bases. V lost 2 bases, J lost 1 base, and 5 bases stayed unmatched. Germline CDR1 MNHEY, CDR2 SVGEGT. This CDR3 has 17 residues.

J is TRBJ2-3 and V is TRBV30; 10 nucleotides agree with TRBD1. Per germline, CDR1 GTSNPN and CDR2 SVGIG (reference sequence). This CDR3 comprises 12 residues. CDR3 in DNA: TGTGCATGGGACAGGGGCCCAGATACGCAGTATTTT. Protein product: CAWDRGPDTQYF.

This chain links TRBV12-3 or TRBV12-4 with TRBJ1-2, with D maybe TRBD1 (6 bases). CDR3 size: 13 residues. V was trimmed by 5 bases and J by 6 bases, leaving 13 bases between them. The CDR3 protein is CASSGWDKDGYTF. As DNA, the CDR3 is TGTGCCAGCAGTGGATGGGACAAGGATGGCTACACCTTC.